The 9 T cell receptor beta chains in this list originate from one sample, sequenced in a study of Graves' ophthalmopathy and Graves' hyperthyroidism. The TCR beta CDR3 regions underwent amplification from RNA transcripts. HTBI primers were used in a first-round RT-PCR, which preceded a second-round multiplex PCR. TCRdb re-derived calls from the multiplex PCR reads in MiXCR, one entry per CDR3 protein. Counted here are approximately 1.2 million distinct CDR3 sequences, approximately 35% occurring once; the ten biggest clones make up around 10%. Sample: peripheral blood or thyroid tissue (not recorded which). The receptors shown here come from an adult man with Graves' hyperthyroidism.

This clonotype was found many times. The chain uses TRBV5-1 and TRBJ2-7, with D perhaps TRBD1 or TRBD2 (5 bases each). The CDR3 length is 14 residues. Trimming removed 4 bases at V and 5 bases at J, with 16 bases between. CDR1 and CDR2 (germline): SGHRS, YFSETQ. The CDR3 nucleotides are TGCGCCAGCAGCCTCCGGGACCCAAATCACGAGCAGTACTTC. Protein: CASSLRDPNHEQYF.

In this sample, this clonotype turned up many times. The rearrangement links TRBV7-2 to TRBJ1-4; no reliable D call. V was clipped by 5 bases and J by 5 bases, with 12 bases between them. The CDR3 is 14 amino acids. The germline V gene has CDR1 SGHTA and CDR2 FQGNSA. This CDR3 is CASSPQSGNEKLFF. CDR3 nucleotides: TGTGCCAGCAGCCCCCAGTCGGGGAATGAAAAACTGTTTTTT.

This clonotype has only a few counts. DNA for the CDR3: TGTGCCAGCGAGGTCCGGAGCGCTCGGGAGACCCAGTACTTC. Translating it yields CASEVRSARETQYF. This chain uses TRBV5-4 with TRBJ2-5; D is unresolved. The CDR3 totals 14 residues. V gave up 7 bases and J gave up 5 bases, with 18 bases separating them. Germline-derived CDR1 and CDR2 are SGHNT and YYREEE (reference sequence).

This clonotype was observed many times. The rearrangement links TRBV20-1 to TRBJ1-6; the D is unclear. The ends were cut back, 3 bases at V and 9 bases at J, with 12 bases in the middle. The germline gives CDR1 DFQATT, CDR2 SNEGSKA (reference sequence). The CDR3 contains 13 residues. CDR3 DNA sequence: TGCAGTGCTAGTTCAGAACGCATTTCACCCCTCCACTTT. As protein: CSASSERISPLHF.

This clonotype was detected ten times or more. The J gene is TRBJ2-5, the V gene TRBV7-9, with TRBD1 as a possible D gene (6 bases). Trimming left V 3 bases short and J 0 bases short, with 14 bases between. In germline, CDR1 is SEHNR, CDR2 FQNEAQ (reference sequence). The CDR3 length is 16 residues. CDR3 in amino acids: CASSLWDNRYQETQYF. The CDR3 bases are TGTGCCAGCAGCTTGTGGGACAACAGGTACCAAGAGACCCAGTACTTC.

Notes on this clonotype: A junction end diverges from the germline sequence, so it may reflect a read error. The CDR3 DNA sequence: TGTACCAGCAGTCACTATCGCGGGAGCTCCTATAATTCACCCCTCCACTTT. It encodes CTSSHYRGSSYNSPLHF. The chain links TRBV7-9 to TRBJ1-6; D remains unclear. There are 17 residues in the CDR3. The germline V gene has CDR1 SEHNR and CDR2 FQNEAQ (reference sequence).

This clonotype was observed a single time. The chain employs TRBV29-1 and TRBJ2-7; 7 bases align to TRBD2. V lost 8 bases and J lost 3; bases outside the gene matches: 10. Per germline, CDR1 SQVTM and CDR2 ANQGSEA. This CDR3 is 13 amino acids long. CDR3: CSSPGKRGYEQYF. The DNA for the CDR3 is TGCAGCTCCCCAGGCAAGCGGGGCTACGAGCAGTACTTC.

The CDR3, as DNA: TGTGCCAGCAGTGTCCCGTCTAGGGGGACGGTACGGGTCGGCCACACCTTC. Its translation: CASSVPSRGTVRVGHTF. V usage is TRBV25-1 and J usage is TRBJ1-2, with D perhaps TRBD1 (6 bases). CDR3 length equals 17 residues. V gave up 4 bases and J gave up 12 bases, with 30 bases separating them. Germline V gene data show CDR1 as MGHDK and CDR2 as SYGVNS.

This clonotype is a singleton in its sample. The chain has TRBV25-1 and TRBJ2-7; D is possibly TRBD2 (6 bases). V lost 2 bases and J 6 bases, leaving 17 bases between the germline ends. This CDR3 is 15 amino acids long. CDR1 and CDR2 from the germline V gene are MGHDK and SYGVNS. The chain's CDR3 is CASSEGGELMAEQYF. CDR3 nucleotide sequence: TGTGCCAGCAGTGAAGGCGGGGAACTTATGGCCGAGCAGTACTTC.